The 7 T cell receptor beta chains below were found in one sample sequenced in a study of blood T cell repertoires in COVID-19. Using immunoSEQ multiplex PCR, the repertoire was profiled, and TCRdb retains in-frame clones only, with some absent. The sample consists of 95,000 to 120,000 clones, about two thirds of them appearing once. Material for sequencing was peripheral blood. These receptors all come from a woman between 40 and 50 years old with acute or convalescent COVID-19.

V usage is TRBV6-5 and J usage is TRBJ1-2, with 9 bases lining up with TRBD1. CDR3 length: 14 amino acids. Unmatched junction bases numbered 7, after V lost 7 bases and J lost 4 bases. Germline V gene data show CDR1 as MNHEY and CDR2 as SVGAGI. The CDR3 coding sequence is TGTGCCAGCAAGTGGACAGGGGCCCTCTATGGCTACACCTTC. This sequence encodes CASKWTGALYGYTF.

The CDR3 sequence is CASNPQGRDPETQYF. Written as DNA, the CDR3 is TGTGCCAGCAACCCCCAGGGCAGGGATCCGGAGACCCAGTACTTC. This chain uses TRBV3-1 (or the pseudogene TRBV3-2) with TRBJ2-5, with D perhaps matching TRBD1 (5 bases). With 7 bases removed from V and 5 bases from J, the gap between germline ends came to 20 bases. CDR3 size: 15 residues. Looked up from germline, CDR1 is LGHDT and CDR2 is YNNKEL (reference sequence).

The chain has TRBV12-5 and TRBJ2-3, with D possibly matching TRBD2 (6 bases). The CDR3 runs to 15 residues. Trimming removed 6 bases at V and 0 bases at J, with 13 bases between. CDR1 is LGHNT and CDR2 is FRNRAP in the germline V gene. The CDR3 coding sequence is TGTGCTAGTGGGTACGGGGGACTCAGCACAGATACGCAGTATTTT. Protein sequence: CASGYGGLSTDTQYF.

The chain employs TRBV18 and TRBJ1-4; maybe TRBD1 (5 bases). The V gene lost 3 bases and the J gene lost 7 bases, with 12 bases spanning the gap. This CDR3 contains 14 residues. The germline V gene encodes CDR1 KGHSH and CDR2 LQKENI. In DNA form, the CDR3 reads TGTGCCAGCTCACCTGGTATGCAGGGTGAAAAACTGTTTTTT. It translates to CASSPGMQGEKLFF.

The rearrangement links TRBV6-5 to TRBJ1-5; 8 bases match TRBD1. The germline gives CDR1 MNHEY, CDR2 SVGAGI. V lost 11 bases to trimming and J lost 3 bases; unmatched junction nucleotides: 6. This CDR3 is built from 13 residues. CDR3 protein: CASDRGVNQPQHF. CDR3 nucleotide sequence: TGTGCCTCTGACAGGGGCGTCAATCAGCCCCAGCATTTT.

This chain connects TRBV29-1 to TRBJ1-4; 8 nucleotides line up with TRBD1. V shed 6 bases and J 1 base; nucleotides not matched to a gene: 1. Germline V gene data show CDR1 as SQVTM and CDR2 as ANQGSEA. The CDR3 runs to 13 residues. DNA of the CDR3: TGCAGCGTAGACAGGGGAACTAATGAAAAACTGTTTTTT. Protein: CSVDRGTNEKLFF.

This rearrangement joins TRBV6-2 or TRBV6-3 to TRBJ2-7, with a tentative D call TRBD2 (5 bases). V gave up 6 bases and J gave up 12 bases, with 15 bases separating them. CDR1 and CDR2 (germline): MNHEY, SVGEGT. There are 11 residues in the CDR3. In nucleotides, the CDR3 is TGTGCCAGCAGCTCCTCGAGGGCTCCGTACTTC. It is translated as CASSSSRAPYF.